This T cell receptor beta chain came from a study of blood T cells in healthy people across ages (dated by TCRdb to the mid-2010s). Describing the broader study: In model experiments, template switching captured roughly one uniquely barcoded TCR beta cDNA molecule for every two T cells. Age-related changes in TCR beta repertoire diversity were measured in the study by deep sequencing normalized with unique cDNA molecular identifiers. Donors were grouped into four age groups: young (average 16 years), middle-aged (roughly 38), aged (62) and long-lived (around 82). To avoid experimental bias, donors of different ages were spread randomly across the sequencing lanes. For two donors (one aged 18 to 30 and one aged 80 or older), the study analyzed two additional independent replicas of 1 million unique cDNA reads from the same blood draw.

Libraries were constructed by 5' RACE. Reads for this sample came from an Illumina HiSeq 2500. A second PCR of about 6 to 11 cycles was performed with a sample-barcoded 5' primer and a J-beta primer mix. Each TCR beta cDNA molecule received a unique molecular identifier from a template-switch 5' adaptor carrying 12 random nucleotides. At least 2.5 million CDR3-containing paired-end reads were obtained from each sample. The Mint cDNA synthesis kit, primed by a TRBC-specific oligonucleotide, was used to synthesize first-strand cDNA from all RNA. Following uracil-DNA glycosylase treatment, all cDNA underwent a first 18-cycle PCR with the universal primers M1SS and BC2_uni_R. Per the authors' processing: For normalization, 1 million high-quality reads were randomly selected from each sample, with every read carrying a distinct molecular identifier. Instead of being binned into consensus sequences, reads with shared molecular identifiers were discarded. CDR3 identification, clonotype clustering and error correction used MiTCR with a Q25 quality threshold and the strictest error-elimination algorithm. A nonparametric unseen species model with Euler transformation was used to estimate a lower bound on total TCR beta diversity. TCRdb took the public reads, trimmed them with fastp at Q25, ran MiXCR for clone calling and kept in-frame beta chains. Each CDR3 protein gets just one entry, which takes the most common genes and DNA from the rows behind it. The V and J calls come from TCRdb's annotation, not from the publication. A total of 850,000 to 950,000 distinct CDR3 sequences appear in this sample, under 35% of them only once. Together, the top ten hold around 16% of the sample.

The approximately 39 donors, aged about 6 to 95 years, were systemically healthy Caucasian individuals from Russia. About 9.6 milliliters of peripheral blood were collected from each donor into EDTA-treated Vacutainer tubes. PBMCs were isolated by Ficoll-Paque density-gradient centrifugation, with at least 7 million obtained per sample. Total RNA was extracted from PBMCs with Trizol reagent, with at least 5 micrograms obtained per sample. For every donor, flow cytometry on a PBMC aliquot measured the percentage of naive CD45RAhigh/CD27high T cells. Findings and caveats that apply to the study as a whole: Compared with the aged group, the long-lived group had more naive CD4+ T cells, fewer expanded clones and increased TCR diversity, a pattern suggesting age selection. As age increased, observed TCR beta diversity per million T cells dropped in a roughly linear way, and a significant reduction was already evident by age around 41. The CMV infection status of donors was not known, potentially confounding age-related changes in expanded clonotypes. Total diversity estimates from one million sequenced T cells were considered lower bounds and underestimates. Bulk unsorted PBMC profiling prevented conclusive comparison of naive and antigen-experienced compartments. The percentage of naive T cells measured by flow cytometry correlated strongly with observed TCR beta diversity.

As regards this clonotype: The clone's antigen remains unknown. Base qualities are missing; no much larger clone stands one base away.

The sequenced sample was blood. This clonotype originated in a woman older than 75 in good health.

The CDR3 sequence is CASSPRDRGGADTQYF. The DNA reads TGTGCCAGCTCACCTCGGGACAGGGGTGGGGCGGATACGCAGTATTTT. The V and J genes are TRBV18 and TRBJ2-3, with 10 bases aligning to TRBD1. V and J are trimmed by 3 bases and 6 bases, and the gene matches miss 9 bases of the junction. The CDR3 spans 16 residues, from the cysteine through the phenylalanine. Of all the DNA, just the CDR3 is kept, 48 bases in frame from base 1. Taken from the germline V gene, the CDR1 and CDR2 loops are KGHSH and LQKENI. Joined to the reference TRBV18 and TRBJ2-3 proteins, this CDR3 gives the full variable domain: NAGVMQNPRHLVRRRGQEARLRCSPMKGHSHVYWYRQLPEEGLKFMVYLQKENIIDESGMPKERFSAEFPKEGPSILRIQQVVRGDSAAYFCASSPRDRGGADTQYFGPGTRLTVL.